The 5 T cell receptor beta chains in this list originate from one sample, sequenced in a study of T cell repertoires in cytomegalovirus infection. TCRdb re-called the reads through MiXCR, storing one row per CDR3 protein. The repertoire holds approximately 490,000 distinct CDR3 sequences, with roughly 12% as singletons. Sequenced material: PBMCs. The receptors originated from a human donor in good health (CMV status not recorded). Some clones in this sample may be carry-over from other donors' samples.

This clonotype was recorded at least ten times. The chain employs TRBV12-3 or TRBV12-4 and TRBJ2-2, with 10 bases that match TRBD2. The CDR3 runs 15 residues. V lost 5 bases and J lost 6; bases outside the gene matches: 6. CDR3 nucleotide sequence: TGTGCCAGCAGTCCCCCAAGCGGGAGGGCCGGGGAGCTGTTTTTT. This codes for CASSPPSGRAGELFF.

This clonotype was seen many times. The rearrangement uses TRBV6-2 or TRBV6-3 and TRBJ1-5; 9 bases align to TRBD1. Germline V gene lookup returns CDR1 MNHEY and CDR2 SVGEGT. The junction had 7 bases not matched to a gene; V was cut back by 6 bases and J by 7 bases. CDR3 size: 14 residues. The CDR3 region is CASSSTGGRQPQHF. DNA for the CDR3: TGTGCCAGCAGCTCGACAGGGGGACGGCAGCCCCAGCATTTT.

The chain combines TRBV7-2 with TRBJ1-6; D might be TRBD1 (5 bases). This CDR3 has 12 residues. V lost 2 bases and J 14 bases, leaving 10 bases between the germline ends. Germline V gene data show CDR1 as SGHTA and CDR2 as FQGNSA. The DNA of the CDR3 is TGTGCCAGCAGCTTAAGGCAGGGCACCCTCCACTTT. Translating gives CASSLRQGTLHF.

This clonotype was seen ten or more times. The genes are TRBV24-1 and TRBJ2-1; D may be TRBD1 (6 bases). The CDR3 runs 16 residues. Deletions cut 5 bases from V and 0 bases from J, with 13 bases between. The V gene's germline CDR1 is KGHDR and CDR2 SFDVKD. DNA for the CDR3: TGTGCCACCAGTGCCACTACAGGGAGCTCCTACAATGAGCAGTTCTTC. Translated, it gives CATSATTGSSYNEQFF.

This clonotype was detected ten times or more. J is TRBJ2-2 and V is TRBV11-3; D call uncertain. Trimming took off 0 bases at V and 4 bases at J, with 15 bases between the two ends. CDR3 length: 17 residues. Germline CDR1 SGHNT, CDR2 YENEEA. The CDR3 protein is CASSLEGLPGSTGELFF. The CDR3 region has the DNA TGTGCCAGCAGCTTAGAGGGTCTCCCGGGCTCCACCGGGGAGCTGTTTTTT.